This T cell receptor (beta chain) was identified in a study of blood T cell repertoires in COVID-19. On the study more broadly: PBMCs, B-cell-depleted T cells, or T cells were the source of the cDNA or gDNA that made up the material.

Per the authors' pipeline: How many nucleated cells were present was estimated from reference gene primer amplification. Generated by immunoSEQ multiplex PCR, the TCRdb table keeps only in-frame clones and is missing some. V and J calls and clone size come straight from that table; D and trimming were deduced from the DNA. The sample lists about 280,000 clones; approximately 83% were seen once. Trimming left V 4 bases short and J 2 bases short, with 9 bases between. This CDR3 spans 14 amino acids. CDR1 and CDR2 (germline): SEHNR, FQNEAQ (reference sequence). The V gene is TRBV7-9, the J gene TRBJ1-5; D not resolved. This clonotype was sampled from a woman in her twenties or thirties who had recovered from COVID-19. Material: peripheral blood. In DNA, the CDR3 is TGTGCCAGCAGCTCTGGCGGAGGCAATCAGCCCCAGCATTTT. Translating it yields CASSSGGGNQPQHF. Full variable domain (missing parts from reference TRBV7-9 and TRBJ1-5): DTGVSQNPRHKITKRGQNVTFRCDPISEHNRLYWYRQTLGQGPEFLTYFQNEAQLEKSRLLSDRFSAERPKGSFSTLEIQRTEQGDSAMYLCASSSGGGNQPQHFGDGTRLSIL.